The clone carrying this TCR beta chain was seen a handful of times. Its antigen is currently unknown. The data are from a study of cytomegalovirus exposure and HLA in healthy donors. Study-level background: The approximately 130 validation repertoires and the 666 first-cohort repertoires shared a platform, a later analysis reported. General study findings and limits: A subsequent analysis found that TCR clusters from the first cohort also tended to co-occur in the 120 or so validation repertoires, with about 93% of cluster scores above 0. Rarity characterized most TCR sequences, yet some public TCRs appeared in many donors.

The donors were members of the 120-subject validation cohort (separate from the roughly 670-subject first cohort). Sequencing was performed with immunoSEQ multiplex PCR; in TCRdb, only in-frame clones are kept and a portion is missing. In the table there are about 180,000 clones, 85% of which are singletons. This CDR3 is 16 amino acids long. Per the germline V gene, CDR1 is MNHEY and CDR2 is SMNVEV (reference sequence). J gave up 8 bases and V 5 bases, and 12 bases lay outside the gene matches. This clonotype originated in a man between 18 and 29 years old in good health and CMV-seropositive. Sequenced: PBMCs. V is TRBV27 and J is TRBJ2-1; 10 bases align to TRBD2. The CDR3 DNA is TGTGCCAGCAGTCGCGACCCGGGACTAGCGTCTGATGAGCAGTTCTTC. Residues: CASSRDPGLASDEQFF.